This T cell receptor (beta chain) emerged from a study of cytomegalovirus exposure and HLA in healthy donors. Points from the study as a whole: A link between a missense DCLRE1C variant and TCR beta V- and J-gene trimming emerged from a later analysis. It emerged from a later analysis that several of the most significant clusters appeared to be linked to common viral pathogens. Three chains linked to CMV were shown in vitro to be specific for CMV antigens.

With regard to this clone: The antigen remains unidentified.

The germline V gene has CDR1 SGHKS and CDR2 YYEKEE (reference sequence). This CDR3 is 20 amino acids long. V dropped 5 bases and J dropped 0 bases, with 27 bases sitting between them. PCR was performed using 60 Vbeta and 13 Jbeta primers. Produced via immunoSEQ multiplex PCR; TCRdb's table is partial and in-frame only. This table holds approximately 210,000 clones, about 76% found once. This TCR was recovered from a male donor in good health and CMV-seropositive. V gene TRBV5-5 combines with J gene TRBJ1-3, with D perhaps matching TRBD1 (6 bases). The sequenced sample consisted of PBMCs. The CDR3 spells CASSLRDISIMGDSGNTIYF. The CDR3 DNA is TGTGCCAGCAGTCTCCGGGACATTAGTATAATGGGCGACTCTGGAAACACCATATATTTT. The full variable domain, with the rest looked up from reference TRBV5-5 and TRBJ1-3, is DAGVTQSPTHLIKTRGQQVTLRCSPISGHKSVSWYQQVLGQGPQFIFQYYEKEERGRGNFPDRFSARQFPNYSSELNVNALLLGDSALYLCASSLRDISIMGDSGNTIYFGEGSWLTVV.